The 26 T cell receptor beta chains below come from one sample, sequenced in a study of OX40 agonist ivuxolimab in advanced cancers. Only in-frame clones appear in the TCRdb table, and some are missing; sequencing was by immunoSEQ multiplex PCR. The table shows about 69,000 clones, with nearly 90% occurring only once. The source material was CD4+ or CD8+ T cells sorted from blood, sampled in a trial of the OX40 agonist ivuxolimab. The receptor source for this set is an adult with an advanced solid tumor such as melanoma, head and neck, liver or kidney cancer.

The J gene is TRBJ2-5, the V gene TRBV5-4; 11 bases match TRBD1. V shed 4 bases, J shed 5 bases, and the junction held 7 bases outside the gene matches. Germline V gene lookup returns CDR1 SGHNT and CDR2 YYREEE (reference sequence). The CDR3 totals 15 residues. For the CDR3, the DNA is TGTGCCAGCAGCCCAAGGACAGGGGGCAGTGAGACCCAGTACTTC. This sequence encodes CASSPRTGGSETQYF.

This chain links TRBV11-2 with TRBJ1-5, with 7 bases matching TRBD1. V lost 5 bases, J lost 6 bases, and 10 bases stayed unmatched. CDR1 SGHAT and CDR2 FQNNGV come from the germline V gene. The CDR3 contains 15 residues. In DNA form, the CDR3 reads TGTGCCAGCAGCCAGGGACAGCGACGCAGTCAGCCCCAGCATTTT. It specifies CASSQGQRRSQPQHF.

The V call is TRBV7-2, the J call TRBJ1-5; 7 bases match TRBD1. The trim removed 0 bases at V and 3 bases at J, leaving 2 bases unmatched. Germline CDR1 is SGHTA and CDR2 is FQGNSA. The CDR3 loop spans 15 amino acids. The CDR3 is CASSLAGTVNQPQHF. The CDR3 bases are TGTGCCAGCAGCTTAGCCGGGACAGTCAATCAGCCCCAGCATTTT.

This clone showed up just once. The chain combines TRBV7-9 with TRBJ2-7, with no clear D. This CDR3 has 12 amino acids. CDR1 is SEHNR and CDR2 is FQNEAQ in the germline V gene (reference sequence). With 4 bases removed from V and 3 bases from J, the gap between germline ends came to 7 bases. The CDR3 protein is CASSSTGYEQYF. Here the CDR3 DNA reads TGTGCCAGCAGCTCGACGGGCTACGAGCAGTACTTC.

Notes on this clone: Distinct nucleotide sequences in the sample also encode this CDR3. The genes are TRBV20-1 and TRBJ1-4; D gene unclear. Trimming removed 4 bases at V and 7 bases at J, with 7 bases between. The CDR3 is 11 amino acids. Per germline, CDR1 DFQATT and CDR2 SNEGSKA (reference sequence). CDR3 sequence: CSANFGEKLFF. CDR3 DNA: TGCAGTGCTAACTTTGGTGAAAAACTGTTTTTT.

The chain links TRBV18 to TRBJ2-1, with TRBD2 matching over 14 bases. Germline V CDR1 and CDR2: KGHSH, LQKENI. The length of the CDR3 is 17 residues. The V gene end was trimmed by 4 bases and the J gene end by 6 bases; junction bases not matched to a gene: 8. The DNA of the CDR3 is TGTGCCAGCTCACAACCCGGGACTAGCGGGAGTACCAATGAGCAGTTCTTC. The encoded protein is CASSQPGTSGSTNEQFF.

The chain is built from TRBV10-1 and TRBJ2-7; no definite D call. Germline CDR1 reads WNHNN; CDR2 reads SYGVQD (reference sequence). There are 14 residues in the CDR3. Trimming stripped 5 bases from V and 3 bases from J, with 14 bases between. The CDR3 spells CASSSADNRYEQYF. The CDR3 region has the DNA TGCGCCAGCAGTTCGGCTGACAACCGCTACGAGCAGTACTTC.

This rearrangement joins TRBV28 to TRBJ2-3; 12 positions match TRBD2. This CDR3 is 15 amino acids long. Germline V CDR1 and CDR2: MDHEN, SYDVKM. The V segment lost 8 bases and the J segment 4 bases; nucleotides outside the gene matches: 7. CDR3 sequence (DNA): TGTGCCAGCCCCCCTAGCGGGAGGGCCGCAGATACGCAGTATTTT. This encodes CASPPSGRAADTQYF.

The count of this clone is one. This chain uses TRBV9 with TRBJ2-1; 7 nucleotides line up with TRBD1. With 6 bases clipped from V and 9 bases from J, the junction kept 12 bases outside the gene matches. The CDR3 sequence is 14 residues long. Per germline, CDR1 SGDLS and CDR2 YYNGEE. CDR3 sequence: CASNRGDETGEQFF. The CDR3 DNA sequence: TGTGCCAGCAACAGGGGAGATGAGACGGGTGAGCAGTTCTTC.

A few counts support this clone. This chain links TRBV11-3 with TRBJ2-3; the match to TRBD1 covers 10 bases. This CDR3 is 17 amino acids long. V lost 4 bases and J lost 6; bases outside the gene matches: 13. CDR1 SGHNT and CDR2 YENEEA come from the germline V gene. CDR3 nucleotide sequence: TGTGCCAGCAGCTCGGGAGACAGGGGGCGTCGTATCGATACGCAGTATTTT. Translation gives CASSSGDRGRRIDTQYF.

The V and J genes are TRBV6-5 and TRBJ1-3, with D tentatively TRBD1 (5 bases). This CDR3 region has 15 residues. Trimming took 6 bases from V and 0 from J, leaving 12 bases between them. Germline CDR1 MNHEY, CDR2 SVGAGI. CDR3 in DNA: TGTGCCAGCAGACGAAAGGGGTCCTCTGGAAACACCATATATTTT. Translated: CASRRKGSSGNTIYF.

The chain uses TRBV11-2 and TRBJ2-1; 12 positions match TRBD2. Per germline, CDR1 SGHAT and CDR2 FQNNGV. The CDR3 spans 14 residues. After removal of 4 bases from V and 9 bases from J, the junction contained 4 bases not matched to a gene. The CDR3 bases are TGTGCCAGCAGCTCGCTAGCGGGAGGGATTGAGCAGTTCTTC. This codes for CASSSLAGGIEQFF.

V and J are TRBV11-1 and TRBJ2-3, with TRBD2 identical over 7 bases. V shed 7 bases and J 3 bases; nucleotides not matched to a gene: 10. The CDR3 contains 15 residues. CDR1 and CDR2 (germline): SGHAT, FQDESV (reference sequence). CDR3 loop: CASIRSGGSTDTQYF. The CDR3 nucleotides are TGTGCCAGCATCCGGTCTGGCGGGAGTACAGATACGCAGTATTTT.

Notes on this clone: Mismatch with germline at one junction end may stem from a read error. The same CDR3 is also encoded by other DNA sequences in this sample. CDR3 amino acids: CASSPGPQAFF. DNA of the CDR3: TGTGCCAGTTCACCGGGGCCCCAAGCTTTCTTT. V usage is TRBV18 and J usage is TRBJ1-1, with a possible D match to TRBD1 (5 bases). CDR3 length: 11 residues. Germline values: CDR1 KGHSH, CDR2 LQKENI.

This clone occurred once. The chain couples TRBV6-1 to TRBJ1-5; D call uncertain. The CDR3 length is 15 residues. The V gene lost 4 bases and the J gene lost 1 base, with 11 bases spanning the gap. Germline CDR1 is MNHNS and CDR2 is SASEGT. Written as DNA, the CDR3 is TGTGCCAGCAGTGGTGGAGGAATGAGCAATCAGCCCCAGCATTTT. Amino acids: CASSGGGMSNQPQHF.

The gene calls are TRBV11-2 and TRBJ2-1; 7 bases map to TRBD2. V gave up 5 bases and J gave up 1 base; unmatched junction bases: 11. Per the germline V gene, CDR1 is SGHAT and CDR2 is FQNNGV. CDR3 length: 17 residues. The CDR3 DNA is TGTGCCAGCAGCCGAAACGGCGGGAGAAGTTCCTACAATGAGCAGTTCTTC. It yields the protein CASSRNGGRSSYNEQFF.

The rearrangement joins TRBV25-1 to TRBJ1-5; D might be TRBD1 (5 bases). Trimming removed 6 bases at V and 6 bases at J, with 12 bases between. The CDR3 has 13 residues. Germline V gene sequence: CDR1 MGHDK, CDR2 SYGVNS. In nucleotides, the CDR3 is TGTGCCAGCAGAGGCGAGGGGCCTCAGCCCCAGCATTTT. Translating it yields CASRGEGPQPQHF.

The chain couples TRBV5-6 to TRBJ2-1, with 11 bases fitting TRBD2. Germline V lookup: CDR1 SGHDT, CDR2 YYEEEE. Trimming removed 4 bases from V and 6 bases from J; junction bases left unmatched: 3. The CDR3 extends over 14 amino acids. CDR3 region: CASSGLAGGNEQFF. The DNA for the CDR3 is TGTGCCAGCAGCGGTCTAGCGGGAGGCAATGAGCAGTTCTTC.

This sequence joins TRBV10-2 and TRBJ1-5, with 8 bases aligning to TRBD1. V shed 6 bases and J 0 bases; nucleotides not matched to a gene: 1. This CDR3 comprises 14 residues. Germline V gene data show CDR1 as WSHSY and CDR2 as SAAADI. CDR3 DNA: TGCGCCAGCAGGACAGGGGCTAGCAATCAGCCCCAGCATTTT. This translates into CASRTGASNQPQHF.

This clone is a singleton in its sample. The chain's CDR3 is CASSVNPAKNIQYF. In DNA, the CDR3 is TGTGCCAGCAGCGTAAACCCCGCGAAAAACATTCAGTACTTC. This chain connects TRBV9 to TRBJ2-4; D is unresolved. The CDR3 has 14 residues. Germline V CDR1 and CDR2: SGDLS, YYNGEE. V lost 1 base and J 4 bases, leaving 9 bases between the germline ends. Variable domain in full (rest from reference TRBV9 and TRBJ2-4): DSGVTQTPKHLITATGQRVTLRCSPRSGDLSVYWYQQSLDQGLQFLIQYYNGEERAKGNILERFSAQQFPDLHSELNLSSLELGDSALYFCASSVNPAKNIQYFGAGTRLSVL.

The rearrangement links TRBV5-1 to TRBJ1-5; no clear D. The CDR3 is 17 amino acids. V shed 0 bases and J shed 0 bases, with 13 bases lying between them. The germline V gene encodes CDR1 SGHRS and CDR2 YFSETQ. CDR3 in DNA: TGCGCCAGCAGCTTGGAGGGAGGACCTTATAGCAATCAGCCCCAGCATTTT. Translating it yields CASSLEGGPYSNQPQHF. Using reference TRBV5-1 and TRBJ1-5 for the parts outside the CDR3, the full variable domain is KAGVTQTPRYLIKTRGQQVTLSCSPISGHRSVSWYQQTPGQGLQFLFEYFSETQRNKGNFPGRFSGRQFSNSRSEMNVSTLELGDSALYLCASSLEGGPYSNQPQHFGDGTRLSIL.

This clone was seen once. The rearrangement links TRBV7-2 to TRBJ2-7; D ambiguous. Germline CDR1 reads SGHTA; CDR2 reads FQGNSA. Trimming shortened V by 1 base and J by 2 bases, and 12 bases separated the two germline ends. This CDR3 is 15 amino acids long. CDR3 coding DNA: TGTGCCAGCAGCTTAGACTCTGCAAATCCCTACGAGCAGTACTTC. Its translation: CASSLDSANPYEQYF. Based on the CDR3 plus reference TRBV7-2 and TRBJ2-7, the full variable domain is GAGVSQSPSNKVTEKGKDVELRCDPISGHTALYWYRQSLGQGLEFLIYFQGNSAPDKSGLPSDRFSAERTGGSVSTLTIQRTQQEDSAVYLCASSLDSANPYEQYFGPGTRLTVT.

The chain links TRBV9 to TRBJ2-6; D is undetermined. Germline V CDR1 and CDR2: SGDLS, YYNGEE. The CDR3 length is 17 residues. V was shortened by 3 bases and J by 0 bases, with 13 bases between the two germline ends. CDR3 in amino acids: CASSATAVHSGANVLTF. The CDR3 DNA reads as TGTGCCAGCAGCGCTACAGCCGTCCACTCTGGGGCCAACGTCCTGACTTTC.

This chain uses TRBV14 with TRBJ2-3, with unresolved D. CDR1 and CDR2 from the germline V gene are SGHDN and FVKESK. The V gene lost 3 bases and the J gene lost 3 bases, with 13 bases spanning the gap. This CDR3 has 15 residues. CDR3 nucleotides: TGTGCCAGCAGCCATAACTTTTATAGGACAGATACGCAGTATTTT. Protein: CASSHNFYRTDTQYF. The full variable domain, in which reference TRBV14 and TRBJ2-3 provide the parts outside the CDR3, is EAGVTQFPSHSVIEKGQTVTLRCDPISGHDNLYWYRRVMGKEIKFLLHFVKESKQDESGMPNNRFLAERTGGTYSTLKVQPAELEDSGVYFCASSHNFYRTDTQYFGPGTRLTVL.

V gene TRBV19 combines with J gene TRBJ1-4; D unresolved. CDR1 LNHDA and CDR2 SQIVND come from the germline V gene (reference sequence). CDR3 length equals 15 residues. The V gene lost 5 bases and the J gene lost 3 bases, with 13 bases spanning the gap. DNA for the CDR3: TGTGCCAGTAGTGACACGGGGTCCGCTAATGAAAAACTGTTTTTT. Encoded protein: CASSDTGSANEKLFF.

The chain has TRBV18 and TRBJ1-5; unclear D gene. The CDR3 is 13 amino acids. V lost 3 bases to trimming and J lost 6 bases, with 9 bases between them. In germline, CDR1 is KGHSH, CDR2 LQKENI. The CDR3 spells CASSPRTGQPQHF. The CDR3 region has the DNA TGTGCCAGCTCACCCAGGACTGGTCAGCCCCAGCATTTT.